This note documents a single T cell receptor (beta chain) sequence. Its antigen remains unknown. Germline CDR1 is SGHDN and CDR2 is FVKESK. After removal of 3 bases from V and 4 bases from J, the junction contained 11 bases not matched to a gene. The CDR3 is made up of 17 amino acids. This record belongs to a study of T cells in tuberculosis. Study outcomes and limitations: Active tuberculosis TCR-alpha repertoires lay closer to GMM-specific TCRs than IGRA-negative controls, suggesting clonal expansion. Active tuberculosis cases were adults; controls were adolescents. Classification accuracy was 75% to 90% (AUROC approximately 0.89) with the GMM-specific repertoire.

Generated by immunoSEQ multiplex PCR, the TCRdb table keeps only in-frame clones and is missing some. The sample comprises about 34,000 clones, just over 90% of which are singletons, and about 2% rests with the top ten. Latent tuberculosis screening used tuberculin skin test and IGRA at entry. Sequenced material: PBMCs. The gene calls are TRBV14 and TRBJ2-1, with TRBD2 identical over 8 bases. The clonotype was recovered from a donor aged 10-29 years with latent tuberculosis or without tuberculosis infection. The CDR3: CASSQGTSPARYNEQFF. The CDR3 nucleotides read TGTGCCAGCAGCCAGGGGACTAGTCCGGCTAGGTACAATGAGCAGTTCTTC. Filled out from reference TRBV14 and TRBJ2-1, the complete variable domain reads EAGVTQFPSHSVIEKGQTVTLRCDPISGHDNLYWYRRVMGKEIKFLLHFVKESKQDESGMPNNRFLAERTGGTYSTLKVQPAELEDSGVYFCASSQGTSPARYNEQFFGPGTRLTVL.